This T cell receptor (beta chain) was observed in a study of beta chain features in type 1 diabetes. Study overall: Cell yields, gender and age were comparable in patients and healthy donors.

About this clone itself: Its target is unknown.

Germline V CDR1 and CDR2: ENHRY, SYGVKD. The CDR3 has 13 amino acids. Trimming left V 11 bases short and J 6 bases short, with 17 bases between. Every bit of the isolated RNA underwent reverse transcription, so sequencing read expressed TCRB transcripts. Sequenced by immunoSEQ multiplex PCR; TCRdb stores in-frame clones only, minus some. The table includes hundreds of thousands of clones, more than 12% detected once. General study findings and limits: Type 1 diabetes patients had TCRB CDR3s that were shorter (moderately but significantly so) in all four CD4+ subsets. The study found that naive, central memory and Treg TCRB repertoires appeared more similar in patients than in healthy donors.

The gene calls are TRBV10-3 and TRBJ1-5, with D possibly being TRBD1 (5 bases). The receptor comes from a man between 18 and 35 years old with type 1 diabetes. The sample taken for sequencing was naive CD4+ T cells from blood. The CDR3 DNA is TGTGCCGGCGCGATCGGGGGAGGTCAGCCCCAGCATTTT. Translating gives CAGAIGGGQPQHF.